Below are 22 T cell receptor beta chains sequenced from a single sample in a study of high-grade serous ovarian cancer treatment subgroups. Tumor samples were taken before definitive surgery or chemotherapy. Method: immunoSEQ multiplex PCR; TCRdb's copy keeps in-frame clones and lacks some. Of roughly 1,200 clones listed, approximately 75% are singletons. Material: tumor tissue. The receptor set was obtained from a human donor with high-grade serous ovarian cancer.

The table lists this clone with a count of one. V usage is TRBV6-5 and J usage is TRBJ1-3; D not certain. The germline CDR1 and CDR2 sequences are MNHEY and SVGAGI. The ends were cut back, 0 bases at V and 4 bases at J, with 4 bases in the middle. This CDR3 has 13 residues. The CDR3 DNA follows: TGTGCCAGCAGTTACTCTCGAGGAAACACCATATATTTT. Translation gives CASSYSRGNTIYF.

This rearrangement joins TRBV5-4 to TRBJ2-5; D not resolved. This CDR3 has 13 residues. Germline V gene sequence: CDR1 SGHNT, CDR2 YYREEE (reference sequence). The V end lost 0 bases, the J end lost 4 bases, and 7 bases lay between the germline ends. CDR3 loop: CASSLGVGETQYF. DNA for the CDR3: TGTGCCAGCAGCTTGGGGGTGGGAGAGACCCAGTACTTC.

CDR3 residues: CASSQGRGTSNTEAFF. CDR3 nucleotide sequence: TGCGCCAGCAGCCAAGGTCGCGGGACATCCAACACTGAAGCTTTCTTT. The rearrangement uses TRBV4-3 and TRBJ1-1; the D gene is possibly TRBD1 (6 bases). The CDR3 covers 16 residues. Germline-derived CDR1 and CDR2 are LGHNA and YSLEER. Trimming removed 1 base from V and 2 bases from J, with 14 bases in between.

The chain recombines TRBV7-6 with TRBJ2-3; TRBD2 aligns across 8 bases. CDR1 is SGHVS and CDR2 is FNYEAQ in the germline V gene. With 0 bases clipped from V and 4 bases from J, the junction kept 9 bases outside the gene matches. The CDR3 is 17 residues long. The chain's CDR3 is CASSLAPPSGSADTQYF. The CDR3 nucleotides are TGTGCCAGCAGCTTAGCTCCGCCGAGCGGGAGTGCAGATACGCAGTATTTT.

This clone was seen a handful of times. The chain links TRBV7-9 to TRBJ1-1; D gene uncertain. CDR3 length equals 13 residues. The germline V gene has CDR1 SEHNR and CDR2 FQNEAQ (reference sequence). The germline V and J ends were trimmed by 5 bases and 1 base, with 8 bases remaining between them. The CDR3 protein is CASSLTRNTEAFF. CDR3 DNA: TGTGCCAGCAGCCTGACACGGAACACTGAAGCTTTCTTT.

The gene calls are TRBV7-9 and TRBJ2-1; 8 positions match TRBD2. CDR3 length: 15 amino acids. V dropped 5 bases and J dropped 7; count of bases not matched to a gene: 10. Looked up from germline, CDR1 is SEHNR and CDR2 is FQNEAQ (reference sequence). The CDR3, as DNA: TGTGCCAGCAGCCCTCTACAGCGGGAGCTTAATGAGCAGTTCTTC. Protein: CASSPLQRELNEQFF.

V gene TRBV6-5 combines with J gene TRBJ1-6; D unclear. CDR1 MNHEY and CDR2 SVGAGI come from the germline V gene. This CDR3 spans 14 amino acids. Trimming took 2 bases from V and 10 from J, leaving 12 bases between them. The CDR3 loop is CASSYGGGGSPLHF. CDR3 nucleotides: TGTGCCAGCAGTTACGGAGGTGGTGGCTCACCCCTCCACTTT.

This clone was observed a single time. V and J are TRBV4-1 and TRBJ2-3; D perhaps matches TRBD1 (6 bases). Germline CDR1 MGHRA, CDR2 YSYEKL. This CDR3 comprises 16 residues. Deletions cut 0 bases from V and 1 base from J, with 11 bases between. CDR3 in amino acids: CASSQDRYRGTDTQYF. CDR3 in DNA: TGCGCCAGCAGCCAAGATCGATACAGGGGCACAGATACGCAGTATTTT.

CDR3 region: CASSATGGTYNEQFF. The CDR3 DNA follows: TGTGCCAGCAGCGCCACGGGGGGGACCTACAATGAGCAGTTCTTC. This rearrangement joins TRBV9 to TRBJ2-1, with 8 positions matching TRBD2. Trimming removed 3 bases from V and 2 bases from J; junction bases left unmatched: 4. Germline V CDR1 and CDR2: SGDLS, YYNGEE. CDR3 length: 15 amino acids.

This chain joins TRBV5-8 and TRBJ2-1, with 9 bases matching TRBD2. Trimming at V came to 0 bases and at J to 2 bases, leaving 6 bases not matched to a gene. The CDR3 is made up of 17 amino acids. Germline assignment: CDR1 SGHTS and CDR2 YDEGEE. The CDR3 nucleotides are TGTGCCAGCAGCTTGGCTAGCGGGAAACTTACCTACAATGAGCAGTTCTTC. This encodes CASSLASGKLTYNEQFF.

The chain has TRBV5-4 and TRBJ1-2; 7 nucleotides agree with TRBD1. The CDR3 has 15 amino acids. Germline V gene sequence: CDR1 SGHNT, CDR2 YYREEE (reference sequence). J was trimmed by 8 bases and V by 1 base; bases with no gene match: 11. The CDR3 reads CASSLTGRGRGGYTF. The CDR3 nucleotides read TGTGCCAGCAGCTTGACGGGCAGGGGGAGAGGAGGCTACACCTTC.

This rearrangement joins TRBV7-2 to TRBJ1-5; D not certain. There are 14 residues in the CDR3. The V gene lost 1 base and the J gene lost 0 bases, with 4 bases spanning the gap. The germline CDR1 and CDR2 sequences are SGHTA and FQGNSA. CDR3 sequence: CASSLVYSNQPQHF. In nucleotides, the CDR3 is TGTGCCAGCAGCTTAGTTTATAGCAATCAGCCCCAGCATTTT.

CDR3 protein: CASGPPGTPSYEQYF. The CDR3 DNA reads as TGTGCCAGCGGGCCCCCCGGGACTCCTTCCTACGAGCAGTACTTC. The chain uses TRBV28 and TRBJ2-7; TRBD2 is a possible D gene (6 bases). Germline CDR1 is MDHEN and CDR2 is SYDVKM. V lost 8 bases and J 1 base, leaving 18 bases between the germline ends. The CDR3 spans 15 residues.

This clone has just a few counts. V usage is TRBV4-2 and J usage is TRBJ2-1, with 7 positions matching TRBD1. The CDR3 runs to 16 residues. V gave up 0 bases and J gave up 5 bases; unmatched junction bases: 7. Germline V CDR1 and CDR2: LGHNA, YNFKEQ. The CDR3 bases are TGTGCCAGCAGCCAAGATCTAAACAGGGGCAACAATGAGCAGTTCTTC. Encoded protein: CASSQDLNRGNNEQFF.

J is TRBJ1-1 and V is TRBV4-3, with D uncertain. The CDR3 runs 15 residues. CDR1 and CDR2 from the germline V gene are LGHNA and YSLEER. The ends were cut back, 0 bases at V and 4 bases at J, with 12 bases in the middle. In nucleotides, the CDR3 is TGCGCCAGCAGCCAAGATAGCCTCCCCCCCACTGAAGCTTTCTTT. This sequence encodes CASSQDSLPPTEAFF.

The rearrangement joins TRBV6-5 to TRBJ2-1; 7 bases match TRBD2. V dropped 5 bases and J dropped 9; count of bases not matched to a gene: 13. The germline gives CDR1 MNHEY, CDR2 SVGAGI. The CDR3 has 15 amino acids. In DNA, the CDR3 is TGTGCCAGCAGTCGGGGGGACGGAAGAGGGAGTGAGCAGTTCTTC. Protein sequence: CASSRGDGRGSEQFF.

This clone was found a few times. At the DNA level, this CDR3 is encoded by other sequences in the same sample as well. The V and J genes are TRBV28 and TRBJ2-7; D might be TRBD1 (6 bases). The ends were cut back, 5 bases at V and 3 bases at J, with 17 bases in the middle. The CDR3 loop spans 15 amino acids. The V gene's germline CDR1 is MDHEN and CDR2 SYDVKM. As DNA, the CDR3 is TGTGCCAGCAGTCCCCCCGGGACACCCCTCTACGAGCAGTACTTC. The encoded protein is CASSPPGTPLYEQYF.

The chain is built from TRBV7-7 and TRBJ1-3; unclear D gene. With 1 base removed from V and 0 bases from J, the gap between germline ends came to 1 base. The germline gives CDR1 SSHAT, CDR2 FNYEAQ (reference sequence). The CDR3 totals 13 residues. This CDR3 is CASSLDSGNTIYF. The CDR3 bases are TGTGCCAGCAGCTTAGACTCTGGAAACACCATATATTTT.

DNA of the CDR3: TGTGCCAGCAGTCCCCCGGGACATCCCATCTACGAGCAGTACTTC. As protein: CASSPPGHPIYEQYF. The chain couples TRBV28 to TRBJ2-7; weak D call: TRBD1 (6 bases). The CDR3 runs to 15 residues. The germline V gene has CDR1 MDHEN and CDR2 SYDVKM. Trimming removed 5 bases at V and 3 bases at J, with 17 bases between.

This rearrangement joins TRBV5-1 to TRBJ2-3; D not resolved. Trimming took 0 bases from V and 1 from J, leaving 9 bases between them. CDR3 length: 15 residues. Germline V gene data show CDR1 as SGHRS and CDR2 as YFSETQ. This chain's CDR3 is CASSLDRGRTDTQYF. The CDR3 DNA follows: TGCGCCAGCAGCTTGGACAGAGGCCGCACAGATACGCAGTATTTT.

The V gene is TRBV2, the J gene TRBJ2-1, with a possible D match to TRBD2 (6 bases). CDR3 length: 15 amino acids. CDR1 and CDR2 from the germline V gene are SNHLY and FYNNEI. The germline V and J ends were trimmed by 10 bases and 9 bases, with 25 bases remaining between them. The CDR3 here is CATYPGTLPRGEQFF. In DNA form, the CDR3 reads TGTGCCACCTATCCGGGGACTCTCCCTCGGGGTGAGCAGTTCTTC.

The chain has TRBV7-9 and TRBJ2-7, with a weak D call TRBD2 (5 bases). V was shortened by 3 bases and J by 2 bases, with 8 bases between the two germline ends. The CDR3 runs to 13 residues. Germline V gene data show CDR1 as SEHNR and CDR2 as FQNEAQ (reference sequence). CDR3 sequence: CASSFLGAYEQYF. As DNA, the CDR3 is TGTGCCAGCAGCTTCCTGGGAGCCTACGAGCAGTACTTC.